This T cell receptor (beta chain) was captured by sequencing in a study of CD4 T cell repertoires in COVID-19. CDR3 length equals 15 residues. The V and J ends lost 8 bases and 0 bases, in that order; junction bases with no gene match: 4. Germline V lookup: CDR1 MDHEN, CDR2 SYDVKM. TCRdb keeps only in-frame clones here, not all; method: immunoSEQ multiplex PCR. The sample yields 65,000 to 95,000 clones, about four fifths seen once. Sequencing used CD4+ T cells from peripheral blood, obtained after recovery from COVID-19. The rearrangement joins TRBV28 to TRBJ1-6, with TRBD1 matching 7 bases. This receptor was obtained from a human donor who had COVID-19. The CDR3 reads CASWDSSSYNSPLHF. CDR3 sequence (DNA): TGTGCCAGCTGGGACAGTAGCTCCTATAATTCACCCCTCCACTTT.